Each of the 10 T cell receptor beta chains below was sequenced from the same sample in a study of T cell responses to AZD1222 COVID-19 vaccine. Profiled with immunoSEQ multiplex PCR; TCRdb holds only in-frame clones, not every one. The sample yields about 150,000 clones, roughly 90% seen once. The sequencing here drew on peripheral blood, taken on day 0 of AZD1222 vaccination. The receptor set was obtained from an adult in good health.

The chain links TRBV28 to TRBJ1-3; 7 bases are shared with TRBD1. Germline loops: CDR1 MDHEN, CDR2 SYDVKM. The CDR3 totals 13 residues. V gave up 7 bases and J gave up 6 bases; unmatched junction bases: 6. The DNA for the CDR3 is TGTGCCAGCATCTCGGGACAGCTAAACACCATATATTTT. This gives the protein CASISGQLNTIYF.

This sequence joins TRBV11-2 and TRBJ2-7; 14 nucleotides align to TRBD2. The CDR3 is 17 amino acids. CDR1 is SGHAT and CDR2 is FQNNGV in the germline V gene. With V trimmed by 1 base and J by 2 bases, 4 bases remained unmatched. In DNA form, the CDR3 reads TGTGCCAGCAGCTTAGGACTAGCGGGAGGGCCGCCCTACGAGCAGTACTTC. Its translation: CASSLGLAGGPPYEQYF.

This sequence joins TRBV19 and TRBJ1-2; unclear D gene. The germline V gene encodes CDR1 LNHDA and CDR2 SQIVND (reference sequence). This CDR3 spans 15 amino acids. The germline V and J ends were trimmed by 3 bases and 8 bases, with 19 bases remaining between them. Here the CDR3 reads CASSIRGRRLGGYTF. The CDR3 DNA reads TGTGCCAGTAGTATTAGAGGGCGGCGTCTGGGCGGCTACACCTTC.

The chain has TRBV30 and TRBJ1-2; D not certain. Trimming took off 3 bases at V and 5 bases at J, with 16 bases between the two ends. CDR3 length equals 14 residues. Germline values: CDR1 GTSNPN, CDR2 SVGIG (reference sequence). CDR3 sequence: CAWRPPGGSYGYTF. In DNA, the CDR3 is TGTGCCTGGAGGCCTCCGGGAGGAAGTTATGGCTACACCTTC. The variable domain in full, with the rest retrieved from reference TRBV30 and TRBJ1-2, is SQTIHQWPATLVQPVGSPLSLECTVEGTSNPNLYWYRQAAGRGLQLLFYSVGIGQISSEVPQNLSASRPQDRQFILSSKKLLLSDSGFYLCAWRPPGGSYGYTFGSGTRLTVV.

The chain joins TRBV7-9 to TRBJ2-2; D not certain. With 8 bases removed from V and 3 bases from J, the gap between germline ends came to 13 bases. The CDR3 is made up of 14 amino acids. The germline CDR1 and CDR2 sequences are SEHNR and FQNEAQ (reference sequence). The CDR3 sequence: CASWAGQYTGELFF. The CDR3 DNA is TGTGCCAGCTGGGCAGGCCAATACACCGGGGAGCTGTTTTTT. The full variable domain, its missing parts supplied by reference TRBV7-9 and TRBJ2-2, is DTGVSQNPRHKITKRGQNVTFRCDPISEHNRLYWYRQTLGQGPEFLTYFQNEAQLEKSRLLSDRFSAERPKGSFSTLEIQRTEQGDSAMYLCASWAGQYTGELFFGEGSRLTVL.

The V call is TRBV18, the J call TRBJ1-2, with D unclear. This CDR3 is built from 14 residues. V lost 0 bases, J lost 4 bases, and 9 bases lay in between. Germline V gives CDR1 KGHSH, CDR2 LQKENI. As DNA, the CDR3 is TGTGCCAGCTCACCACCCCCGGCATTCTATGGCTACACCTTC. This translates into CASSPPPAFYGYTF.

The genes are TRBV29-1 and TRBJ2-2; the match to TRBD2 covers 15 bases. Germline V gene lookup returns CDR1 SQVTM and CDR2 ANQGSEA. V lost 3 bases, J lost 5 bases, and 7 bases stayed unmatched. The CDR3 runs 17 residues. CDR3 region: CSVDFGGTSGGTGELFF. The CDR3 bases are TGCAGCGTTGATTTTGGAGGGACTAGCGGGGGGACCGGGGAGCTGTTTTTT.

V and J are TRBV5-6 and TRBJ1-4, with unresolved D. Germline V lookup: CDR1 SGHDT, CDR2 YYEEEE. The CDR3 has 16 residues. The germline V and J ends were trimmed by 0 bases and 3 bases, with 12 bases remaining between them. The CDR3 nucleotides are TGTGCCAGCAGCTTGGTCATAGGAACTTCTAATGAAAAACTGTTTTTT. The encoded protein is CASSLVIGTSNEKLFF.

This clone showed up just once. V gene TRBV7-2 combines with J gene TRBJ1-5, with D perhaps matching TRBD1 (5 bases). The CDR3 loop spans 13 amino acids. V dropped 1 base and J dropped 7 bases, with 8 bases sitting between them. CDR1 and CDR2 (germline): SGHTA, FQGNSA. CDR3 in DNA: TGTGCCAGCAGCTTAGATGGGGGGCAGCCCCAGCATTTT. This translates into CASSLDGGQPQHF.

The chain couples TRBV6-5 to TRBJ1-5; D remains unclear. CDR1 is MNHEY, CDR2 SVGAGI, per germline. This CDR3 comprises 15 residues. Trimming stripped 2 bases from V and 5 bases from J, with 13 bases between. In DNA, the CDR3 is TGTGCCAGCAGTTACGGTCCGGGTAGGGATCAGCCCCAGCATTTT. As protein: CASSYGPGRDQPQHF.